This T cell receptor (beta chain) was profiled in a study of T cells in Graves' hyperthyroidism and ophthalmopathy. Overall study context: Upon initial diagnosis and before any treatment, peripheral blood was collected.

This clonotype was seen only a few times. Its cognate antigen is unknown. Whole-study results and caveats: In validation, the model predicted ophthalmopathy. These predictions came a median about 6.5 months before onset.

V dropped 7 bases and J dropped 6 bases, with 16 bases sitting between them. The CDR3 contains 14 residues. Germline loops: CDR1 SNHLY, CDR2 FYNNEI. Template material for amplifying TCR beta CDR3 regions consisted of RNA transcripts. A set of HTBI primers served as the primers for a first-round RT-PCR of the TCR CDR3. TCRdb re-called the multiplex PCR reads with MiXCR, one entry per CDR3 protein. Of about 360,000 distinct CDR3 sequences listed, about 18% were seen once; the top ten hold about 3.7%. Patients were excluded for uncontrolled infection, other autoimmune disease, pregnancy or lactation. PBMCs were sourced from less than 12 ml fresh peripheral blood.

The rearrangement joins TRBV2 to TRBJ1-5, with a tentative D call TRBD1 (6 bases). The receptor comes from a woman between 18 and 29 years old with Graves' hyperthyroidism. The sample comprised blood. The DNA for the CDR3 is TGTGCCAGCAATGGGGGGCCCGAGGGTCAGCCCCAGCATTTT. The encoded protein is CASNGGPEGQPQHF.